The rows below give T cell receptor beta chains drawn from one sample of a study of persistence of HIV-infected CD4 T cells. No antigen is known for these receptors. TCRdb's copy holds only in-frame clones and misses some; the assay was immunoSEQ multiplex PCR. The sample lists about 27,000 clones, less than 85% occurring once. The sample was CD4+ T cells sorted from PBMCs after approximately 20-hour stimulation, taken from a patient who received antiretroviral therapy. All receptors derive from an adult man with HIV who was CMV-seropositive. Each CDR3 is given without its conserved first and last residue.

j_gene	v_gene	CDR3aa
TRBJ1-5	TRBV3-1/TRBV3-2	ASSQDRGPGDQPQH
TRBJ2-2	TRBV9	ASSATGAQTTGELF
TRBJ2-5	TRBV24-1	ATSDPGRGLKETQY
TRBJ1-5	TRBV3-1/TRBV3-2	ASSQDTGASPQH
TRBJ2-3	TRBV7-9	ASSLAGQARDTQY
TRBJ1-2	TRBV19	ASSRPDSYGYT
TRBJ2-4	TRBV19	ASSSRDKKNIQY
TRBJ2-7	TRBV6-2/TRBV6-3	ASSYGRAYEQY
TRBJ1-2	TRBV7-3	ASSFPGRLGYT
TRBJ2-7	TRBV24-1	ATSEGQGISYEQY
TRBJ1-1	TRBV5-1	ASSLAGGAFEAF
TRBJ1-5	TRBV3-1/TRBV3-2	ASSQRVGASNQPQH
TRBJ1-6	TRBV27	ASSSTGKGNSPLH
TRBJ2-7	TRBV18	ASSGVRGEQY
TRBJ1-2	TRBV5-1	ASSSQGADGYT
TRBJ1-1	TRBV6-5	ASSPRTGTEAF
TRBJ2-7	TRBV18	ASSPTGTPYEQY
TRBJ2-1	TRBV9	ASSERGGDYNEQF
TRBJ2-7	TRBV5-1	ASSLEGGRNSYEQY
TRBJ2-2	TRBV7-2	ASSLEGGQRGLF
TRBJ2-1	TRBV10-3	AIGAPNTGTGSGEQF
TRBJ1-4	TRBV7-9	ASSFGGGAQKLF
TRBJ2-1	TRBV7-3	ASSLRGVLGNEQF
TRBJ2-3	TRBV11-3	ASSLGVGRDTQY
TRBJ2-7	TRBV18	ASSASSYEQY
TRBJ1-1	TRBV9	ASSGQSSNTEAF
TRBJ2-3	TRBV7-3	ASSLRPSGGDNTDTQY
TRBJ2-5	TRBV9	ASSGGTGAQETQY
TRBJ2-7	TRBV6-5	ASSSPGRRYEQY
TRBJ2-5	TRBV6-5	ASSYGLAGPGAQY
TRBJ2-7	TRBV5-4	ASSLDPGAFYEQY
TRBJ1-1	TRBV28	ASSSTNTEAF
TRBJ2-6	TRBV7-9	ASISSRSPLGANVLT